The clone carrying this T cell receptor (beta chain) occurred once. The data originate from a study of blood T cell repertoires in COVID-19. TCRdb's copy holds only in-frame clones and misses some; the assay was immunoSEQ multiplex PCR. The sample consists of about 290,000 clones, just under 85% of them appearing once. The CDR3 runs 14 residues. V gave up 7 bases and J gave up 4 bases, with 19 bases separating them. Looked up from germline, CDR1 is SQVTM and CDR2 is ANQGSEA. The source material was peripheral blood. The genes are TRBV29-1 and TRBJ1-1, with D possibly being TRBD1 (5 bases). The sequence came from a woman in her fifties or sixties with active or convalescent COVID-19. This CDR3 reads CSAREGITGTEAFF. For the CDR3, the DNA is TGCAGCGCCCGGGAGGGGATTACGGGCACTGAAGCTTTCTTT.